The present TCR beta chain was sequenced within a study of OX40 agonist ivuxolimab in advanced cancers. Broader study findings: Among T cells, CD8+ cells averaged more expanded clones than CD4+ cells.

A remark on this clone: Its antigen is unidentified.

Assay used: immunoSEQ multiplex PCR; TCRdb lists only in-frame clones, some missing. The table includes roughly 56,000 clones, roughly 86% detected once. Sequences were derived from CD4+ or CD8+ T cells sorted from blood, sampled in a trial of the OX40 agonist ivuxolimab. The TCR originated in an adult with an advanced solid tumor such as melanoma, head and neck, liver or kidney cancer.

The CDR3 spells CASASPQDSYNEQFF. CDR3 bases: TGTGCCAGCGCATCCCCCCAGGACTCCTACAATGAGCAGTTCTTC. The V and J genes are TRBV28 and TRBJ2-1; D is unresolved. Germline assignment: CDR1 MDHEN and CDR2 SYDVKM. The CDR3 is made up of 15 amino acids. V lost 8 bases and J lost 0, with 14 bases in between.